This T cell receptor (beta chain) emerged from a study of blood T cell repertoires in COVID-19. This clone was observed a single time. One junction end disagrees with the germline gene, perhaps due to a read error. The CDR3 loop spans 14 amino acids. Germline-derived CDR1 and CDR2 are SSHAT and FNYEAQ (reference sequence). The data were produced by immunoSEQ multiplex PCR, yet TCRdb's version contains in-frame clones alone and is incomplete. The top ten clones hold less than 6% of a sample with more than 300,000 clones, 70% to 90% of them seen once. Enrolled through a virtual design, the participants were between about 18 and 100 years of age and came from approximately 25 US areas.

The TCR comes from a woman aged 25 to 45 who had recovered from COVID-19. The chain has TRBV7-7 and TRBJ2-2; tentative D call: TRBD2 (5 bases). The sequencing sample was made of PBMCs or T cells enriched from blood (not recorded which). In DNA form, the CDR3 reads TGTGCTAGCAGCCGCGCCGGGGAAGGCGGGGAGCTGTTTTTT. Translating it yields CASSRAGEGGELFF.